This TCR beta chain stems from a study of preoperative IRX-2 immunotherapy in early breast cancer. Noted treatment: preoperative locoregional IRX-2 cytokine immunotherapy. The CDR3 has 16 residues. V gave up 0 bases and J gave up 2 bases, with 11 bases separating them. Germline lookup yields CDR1 MNHEY and CDR2 SVGAGI. Produced via immunoSEQ multiplex PCR; TCRdb's table is partial and in-frame only. The sample consists of about 43,000 clones, approximately 94% of them appearing once. This sample comprised tumor tissue, obtained after IRX-2 immunotherapy. This TCR was sampled from a human donor with breast cancer. The chain has TRBV6-5 and TRBJ1-3; D possibly corresponds to TRBD1 (6 bases). The CDR3 DNA sequence: TGTGCCAGCAGTTACTCCGGGACAAGTACTGGAAACACCATATATTTT. Translated: CASSYSGTSTGNTIYF.